This TCR beta chain was captured in a study of T cell responses to AZD1222 COVID-19 vaccine. Across the study: Pooling was applied to second doses at about 4 or about 12 weeks.

General study findings and limits: Seropositive at baseline were only a handful of AZD1222 recipients. Clonal diversity may have been underestimated in mostly white British donors. In all cases, repertoires were sampled only after the peak T cell response.

The repertoire was sequenced with immunoSEQ multiplex PCR; TCRdb's copy has only in-frame clones and lacks some. Of more than 130,000 clones in the sample, approximately 90% were seen once. In the case of this clone: What it binds is not known.

This CDR3 comprises 16 residues. The germline V gene has CDR1 SGHNT and CDR2 YYREEE (reference sequence). J gave up 4 bases and V 4 bases, and 9 bases lay outside the gene matches. The clonotype comes from an adult in good health. The genes are TRBV5-4 and TRBJ2-1; 9 bases are a match to TRBD2. This specimen was peripheral blood, taken on day 0 of AZD1222 vaccination. CDR3 loop: CASSREAGGPYNEQFF. The CDR3 DNA reads TGTGCCAGCAGCCGGGAGGCGGGGGGGCCTTACAATGAGCAGTTCTTC.